This T cell receptor (beta chain) was recovered during a study of blood T cell repertoires in COVID-19 (dated by TCRdb to 2020 to 2021). For context, the study as a whole: Collaborator samples came from the United States, Italy and Spain and covered acute and convalescent phases of COVID-19. The prospective study material was composed of cDNA or gDNA derived from T cells, B-cell-depleted T cells, or PBMCs. Subjects who had been exposed to COVID-19, were actively infected with it, or had recovered from it provided the deeply sampled blood TCRbeta repertoires that made up the dataset. A freely available public database, intended as a resource for researchers studying the immune response to SARS-CoV-2, is where the repertoires were released. Samples were obtained from the ongoing ImmuneRACE study (first 160 participants) and from 1,254 subjects provided by 6 global collaborators. Nearly every sample came with metadata listing a de-identified subject ID, COVID-19 status, age in years and sex. HLA class I and class II types, where available, came from metadata supplied by the sample provider rather than from assay-based typing. What the study reported, not specific to this receptor: The amount of clinical and demographic metadata varied by source and participant and was provided uncurated.

V is clipped by 2 bases and J by 6 bases, and the sequence between their germline boundaries is 14 bases long. Taken from cysteine to phenylalanine, the CDR3 has 16 residues. The CDR3 DNA has 48 bases and is translated from base 1. Via the germline V gene, CDR1 is KGHSH and CDR2 LQKENI. TCRbeta CDR3 regions were amplified from genomic DNA using the immunoSEQ Assay, a bias-controlled multiplex PCR. On the authors' methods: Within the assay, amplification of reference gene primers was used to estimate how many nucleated cells each sample contained. To quantify the absolute abundance of each unique TCRbeta CDR3 rearrangement, sequence reads were collapsed and filtered. For each sample, productive Simpson clonality was calculated by taking the square root of Simpson's diversity index across productive rearrangements. TCRdb's version of the immuneACCESS table is confined to in-frame rearrangements and falls short of the full clone set. An unresolved V gene accounts for under half of the shortfall where checked; the remainder is of unknown origin. From that table come the V and J calls and clone size; the DNA was used to work out D and trimming. The sample table shows 200,000 to 250,000 clones, and 75% to 90% are seen once. In total, the top ten clones hold 8.2% of the sample.

One collaborating source in Seattle enrolled patients during active infection and followed them longitudinally through the course of disease. Each collaborating institution followed its own protocols to collect whole blood in K2EDTA tubes. For TCRbeta analysis, collaborators shipped samples in one of three forms: frozen whole blood, isolated PBMCs, or DNA extracted from either of those sample types. This clone showed up just a few times. The antigen this receptor binds is unknown. Base qualities are not at hand, and no much larger clone is one base apart. In this chain, TRBV18 is recombined with TRBJ1-6; TRBD1 is perhaps the D gene, given 6 matching bases. The sample taken for sequencing was peripheral blood. This sequence originates from a woman of 80 years or more with COVID-19, enrolled during active disease. The CDR3 protein sequence reads: CASSPNLGRGNSPLHF. The DNA reads TGTGCCAGCTCACCAAACTTGGGCAGGGGTAATTCACCCCTCCACTTT.